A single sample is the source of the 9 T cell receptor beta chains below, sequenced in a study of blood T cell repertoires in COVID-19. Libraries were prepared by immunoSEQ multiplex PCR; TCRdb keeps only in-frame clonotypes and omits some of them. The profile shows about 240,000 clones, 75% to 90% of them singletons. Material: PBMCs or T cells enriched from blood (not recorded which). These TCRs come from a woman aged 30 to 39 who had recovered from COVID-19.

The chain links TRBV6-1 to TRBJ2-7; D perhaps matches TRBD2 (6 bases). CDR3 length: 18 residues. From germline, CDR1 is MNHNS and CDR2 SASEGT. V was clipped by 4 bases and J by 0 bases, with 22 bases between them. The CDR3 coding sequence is TGTGCCAGCAGTGGACGGGACTTCTCTCCCGCGAGCTCCTACGAGCAGTACTTC. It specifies CASSGRDFSPASSYEQYF.

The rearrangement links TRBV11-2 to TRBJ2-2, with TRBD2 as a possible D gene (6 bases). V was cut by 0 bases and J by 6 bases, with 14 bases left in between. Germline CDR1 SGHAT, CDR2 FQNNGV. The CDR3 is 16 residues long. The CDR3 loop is CASSLEAGRSPGELFF. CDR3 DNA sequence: TGTGCCAGCAGCTTAGAGGCAGGGAGGAGTCCCGGGGAGCTGTTTTTT.

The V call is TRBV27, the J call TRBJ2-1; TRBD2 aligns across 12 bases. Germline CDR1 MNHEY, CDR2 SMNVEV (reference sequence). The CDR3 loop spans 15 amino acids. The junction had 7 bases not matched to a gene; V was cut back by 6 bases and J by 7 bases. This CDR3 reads CASRLGLAGANEQFF. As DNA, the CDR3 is TGTGCCAGCAGATTGGGACTAGCGGGCGCGAATGAGCAGTTCTTC.

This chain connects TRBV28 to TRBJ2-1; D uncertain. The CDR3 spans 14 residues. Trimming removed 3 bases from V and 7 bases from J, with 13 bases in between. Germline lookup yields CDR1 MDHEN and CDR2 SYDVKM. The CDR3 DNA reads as TGTGCCAGCAGTTTTTTCAGTCGTTGGAATGAGCAGTTCTTC. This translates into CASSFFSRWNEQFF.

CDR3 nucleotide sequence: TGCGCCAGCAGCTTGGGATGGGAGGTTGGTGGCTACACCTTC. Translating it yields CASSLGWEVGGYTF. The chain couples TRBV5-1 to TRBJ1-2; no reliable D call. CDR1 SGHRS and CDR2 YFSETQ come from the germline V gene. The ends were cut back, 0 bases at V and 7 bases at J, with 13 bases in the middle. CDR3 length: 14 amino acids.

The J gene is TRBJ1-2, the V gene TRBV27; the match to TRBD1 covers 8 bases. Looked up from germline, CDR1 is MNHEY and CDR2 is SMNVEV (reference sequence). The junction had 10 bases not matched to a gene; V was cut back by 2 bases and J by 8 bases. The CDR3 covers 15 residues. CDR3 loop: CASSLRLGQGDGYTF. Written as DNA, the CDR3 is TGTGCCAGCAGTTTAAGGCTCGGACAGGGTGACGGCTACACCTTC.

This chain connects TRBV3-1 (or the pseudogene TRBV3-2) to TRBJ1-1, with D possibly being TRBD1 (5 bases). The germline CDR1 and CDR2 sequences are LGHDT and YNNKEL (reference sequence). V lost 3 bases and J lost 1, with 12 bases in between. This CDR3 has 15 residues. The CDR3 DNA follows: TGTGCCAGCAGCCATAATAGACAGACGAACACTGAAGCTTTCTTT. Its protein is CASSHNRQTNTEAFF.

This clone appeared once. The CDR3 coding sequence is TGTGCCAGCAGCTTAGTGGCAGGTGGGCTTGAAGCTTTCTTT. Protein: CASSLVAGGLEAFF. V usage is TRBV7-2 and J usage is TRBJ1-1; D gene ambiguous. Germline V gene data show CDR1 as SGHTA and CDR2 as FQGNSA. Trimming pared 1 base from V and 7 bases from J, leaving 13 bases between. The CDR3 sequence is 14 residues long.

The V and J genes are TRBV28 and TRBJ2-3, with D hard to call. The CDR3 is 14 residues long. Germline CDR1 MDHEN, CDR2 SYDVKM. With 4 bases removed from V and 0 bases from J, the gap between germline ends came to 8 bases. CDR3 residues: CASSSPGSTDTQYF. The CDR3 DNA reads TGTGCCAGCAGTTCCCCGGGTAGCACAGATACGCAGTATTTT.